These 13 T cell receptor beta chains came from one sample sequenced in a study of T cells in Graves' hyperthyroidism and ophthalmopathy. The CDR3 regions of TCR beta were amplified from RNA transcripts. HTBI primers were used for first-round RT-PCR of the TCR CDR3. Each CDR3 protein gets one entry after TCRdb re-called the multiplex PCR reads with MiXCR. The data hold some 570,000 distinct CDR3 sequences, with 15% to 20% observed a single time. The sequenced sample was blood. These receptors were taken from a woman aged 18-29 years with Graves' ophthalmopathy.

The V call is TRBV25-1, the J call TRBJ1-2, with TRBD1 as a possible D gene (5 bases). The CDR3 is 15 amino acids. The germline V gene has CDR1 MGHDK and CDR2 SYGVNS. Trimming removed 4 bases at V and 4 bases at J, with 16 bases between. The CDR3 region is CASSVGAGYGYGYTF. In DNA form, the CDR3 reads TGTGCCAGCAGTGTCGGGGCAGGGTATGGCTATGGCTACACCTTC.

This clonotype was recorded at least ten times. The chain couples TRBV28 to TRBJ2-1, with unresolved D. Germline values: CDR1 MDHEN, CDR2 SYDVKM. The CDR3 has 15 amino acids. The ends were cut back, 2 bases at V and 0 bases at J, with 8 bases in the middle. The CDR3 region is CASSLRLSSYNEQFF. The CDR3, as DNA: TGTGCCAGCAGTTTAAGGTTGAGCTCCTACAATGAGCAGTTCTTC.

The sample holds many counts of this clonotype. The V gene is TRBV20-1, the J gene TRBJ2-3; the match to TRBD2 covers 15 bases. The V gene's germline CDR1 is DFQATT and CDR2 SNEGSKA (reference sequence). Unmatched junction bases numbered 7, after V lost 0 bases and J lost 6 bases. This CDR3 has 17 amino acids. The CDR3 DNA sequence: TGCAGTGCTAGAGATCCGGGGACTAGCGGGGGGAAGGATACGCAGTATTTT. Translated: CSARDPGTSGGKDTQYF.

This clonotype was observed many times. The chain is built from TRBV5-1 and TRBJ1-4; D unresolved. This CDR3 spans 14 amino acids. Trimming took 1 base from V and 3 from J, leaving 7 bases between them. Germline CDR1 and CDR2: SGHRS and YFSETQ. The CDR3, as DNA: TGCGCCAGCAGCTTGAGCCAGCCTAATGAAAAACTGTTTTTT. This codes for CASSLSQPNEKLFF.

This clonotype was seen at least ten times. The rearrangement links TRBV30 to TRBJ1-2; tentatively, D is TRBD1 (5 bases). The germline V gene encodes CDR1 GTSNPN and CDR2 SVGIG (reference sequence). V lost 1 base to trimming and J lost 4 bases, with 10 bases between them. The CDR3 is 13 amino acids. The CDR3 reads CAWSEGQGYGYTF. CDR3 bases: TGTGCCTGGAGTGAGGGGCAGGGCTATGGCTACACCTTC.

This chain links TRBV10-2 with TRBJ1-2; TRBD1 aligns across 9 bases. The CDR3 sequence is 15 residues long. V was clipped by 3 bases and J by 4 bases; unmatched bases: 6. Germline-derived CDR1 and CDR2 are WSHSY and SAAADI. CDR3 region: CASSDRDRASYGYTF. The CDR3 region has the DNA TGCGCCAGCAGTGATAGGGACAGGGCAAGCTATGGCTACACCTTC.

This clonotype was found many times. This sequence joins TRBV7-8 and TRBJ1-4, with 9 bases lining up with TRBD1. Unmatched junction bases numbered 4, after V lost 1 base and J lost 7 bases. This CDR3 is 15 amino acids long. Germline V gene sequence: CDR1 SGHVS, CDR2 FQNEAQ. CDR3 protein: CASSLGGQGTEKLFF. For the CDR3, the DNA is TGTGCCAGCAGCTTAGGGGGACAGGGAACTGAAAAACTGTTTTTT. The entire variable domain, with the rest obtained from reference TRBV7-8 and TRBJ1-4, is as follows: GAGVSQSPRYKVAKRGQDVALRCDPISGHVSLFWYQQALGQGPEFLTYFQNEAQLDKSGLPSDRFFAERPEGSVSTLKIQRTQQEDSAVYLCASSLGGQGTEKLFFGSGTQLSVL.

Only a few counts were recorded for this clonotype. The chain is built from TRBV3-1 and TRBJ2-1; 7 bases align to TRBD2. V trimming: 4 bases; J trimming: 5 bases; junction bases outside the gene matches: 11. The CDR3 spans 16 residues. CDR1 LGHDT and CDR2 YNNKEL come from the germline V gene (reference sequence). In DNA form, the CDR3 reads TGTGCCAGCAGCCCAGAACTTCTAGCGGAGAACAATGAGCAGTTCTTC. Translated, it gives CASSPELLAENNEQFF.

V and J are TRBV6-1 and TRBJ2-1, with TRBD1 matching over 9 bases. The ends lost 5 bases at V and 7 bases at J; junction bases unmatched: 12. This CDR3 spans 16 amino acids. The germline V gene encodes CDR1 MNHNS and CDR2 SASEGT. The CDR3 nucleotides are TGTGCCAGCAGTTTTCGAACCGGGACAGGGTCTAATGAGCAGTTCTTC. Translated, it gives CASSFRTGTGSNEQFF.

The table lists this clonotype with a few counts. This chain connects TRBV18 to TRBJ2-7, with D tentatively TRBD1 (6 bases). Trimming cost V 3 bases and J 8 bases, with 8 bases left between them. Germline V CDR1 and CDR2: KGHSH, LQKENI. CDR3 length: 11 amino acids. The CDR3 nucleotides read TGTGCCAGCTCACCGGGGGACAAGCAGTACTTC. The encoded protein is CASSPGDKQYF.

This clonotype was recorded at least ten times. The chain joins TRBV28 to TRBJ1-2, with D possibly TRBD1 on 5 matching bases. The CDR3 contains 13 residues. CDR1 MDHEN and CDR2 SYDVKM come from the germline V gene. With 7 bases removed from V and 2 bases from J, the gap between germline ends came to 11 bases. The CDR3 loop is CASKPQVNYGYTF. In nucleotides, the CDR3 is TGTGCCAGCAAACCACAGGTCAACTATGGCTACACCTTC.

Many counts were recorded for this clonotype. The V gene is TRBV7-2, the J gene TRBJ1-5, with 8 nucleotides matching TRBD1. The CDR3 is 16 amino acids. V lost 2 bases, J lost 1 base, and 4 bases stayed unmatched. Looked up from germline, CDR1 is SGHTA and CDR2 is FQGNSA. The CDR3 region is CASSLRTGSSNQPQHF. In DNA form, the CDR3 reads TGTGCCAGCAGCTTACGGACAGGGTCAAGCAATCAGCCCCAGCATTTT.

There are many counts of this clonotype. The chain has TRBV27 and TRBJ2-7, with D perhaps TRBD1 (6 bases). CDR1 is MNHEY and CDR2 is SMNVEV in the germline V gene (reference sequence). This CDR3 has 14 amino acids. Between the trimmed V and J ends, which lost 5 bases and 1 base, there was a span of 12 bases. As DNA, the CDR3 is TGTGCCAGCAGTCTACGGGACATATCCTACGAGCAGTACTTC. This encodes CASSLRDISYEQYF.